The next 22 T cell receptor beta chains were all read from a single sample in a study of Ad26.COV2.S vaccination and SARS-CoV-2 variants. Only in-frame clones appear in the TCRdb table, and some are missing; sequencing was by immunoSEQ multiplex PCR. In the table there are hundreds of thousands of clones, around 90% of which are singletons. As to treatment: approximately 18 received Ad26.COV2.S at low or high dose, single or two shots; roughly 5 received placebo; per-sample allocation not given. After the first vaccine or placebo injection, samples were drawn on day 63. This specimen was peripheral blood, taken in a trial of Ad26.COV2.S vaccine versus placebo. Every receptor here comes from a person between 18 and 60 years old who received the Ad26.COV2.S COVID-19 vaccine or a placebo.

This chain joins TRBV14 and TRBJ1-1; 8 bases line up with TRBD1. V dropped 6 bases and J dropped 1; count of bases not matched to a gene: 7. The CDR3 spans 15 residues. Germline lookup yields CDR1 SGHDN and CDR2 FVKESK. CDR3 residues: CASRESGTGNTEAFF. DNA of the CDR3: TGTGCCAGCAGGGAATCTGGGACAGGGAACACTGAAGCTTTCTTT.

The genes are TRBV24-1 and TRBJ2-7; D possibly corresponds to TRBD2 (5 bases). CDR1 is KGHDR, CDR2 SFDVKD, per germline. V was clipped by 4 bases and J by 1 base, with 10 bases between them. The CDR3 runs to 14 residues. The CDR3 coding sequence is TGTGCCACCAGTGACCCCGAGCGGTCCTACGAGCAGTACTTC. Encoded protein: CATSDPERSYEQYF.

The gene calls are TRBV11-1 and TRBJ2-7; TRBD1 matches 9 bases. The CDR3 has 15 residues. Looked up from germline, CDR1 is SGHAT and CDR2 is FQDESV (reference sequence). After removal of 6 bases from V and 3 bases from J, the junction contained 9 bases not matched to a gene. The CDR3 sequence: CASSYRDRAFYEQYF. The CDR3 bases are TGTGCCAGCAGTTATCGGGACAGGGCGTTCTACGAGCAGTACTTC.

The chain has TRBV10-3 and TRBJ2-7; no reliable D call. In germline, CDR1 is ENHRY, CDR2 SYGVKD. The CDR3 runs to 11 residues. With 6 bases removed from V and 2 bases from J, the gap between germline ends came to 5 bases. CDR3 bases: TGTGCCATCAGGGACGCCTACGAGCAGTACTTC. Protein sequence: CAIRDAYEQYF.

The V call is TRBV29-1, the J call TRBJ1-5, with D maybe TRBD1 (5 bases). The CDR3 loop spans 12 amino acids. Germline CDR1 reads SQVTM; CDR2 reads ANQGSEA. The ends were cut back, 6 bases at V and 7 bases at J, with 13 bases in the middle. This CDR3 is CSVISGNQPQHF. The CDR3 bases are TGCAGCGTAATCTCAGGGAACCAGCCCCAGCATTTT.

This clone was counted once. This rearrangement joins TRBV6-5 to TRBJ1-5; TRBD1 is a possible D gene (6 bases). V was shortened by 2 bases and J by 8 bases, with 13 bases between the two germline ends. This CDR3 is 14 amino acids long. From germline, CDR1 is MNHEY and CDR2 SVGAGI. CDR3 coding DNA: TGTGCCAGCAGTTACGGGGGCGCGGGAAAGCCCCAGCATTTT. Amino acid sequence: CASSYGGAGKPQHF.

The J gene is TRBJ2-3, the V gene TRBV28; TRBD2 matches at 8 bases. The CDR3 covers 16 residues. Germline V gene data show CDR1 as MDHEN and CDR2 as SYDVKM. V trimming: 4 bases; J trimming: 2 bases; junction bases outside the gene matches: 8. This CDR3 reads CASSSPLAGLTDTQYF. CDR3 sequence (DNA): TGTGCCAGCAGTTCCCCTTTAGCGGGACTCACAGATACGCAGTATTTT.

The rearrangement joins TRBV7-3 to TRBJ2-3, with unresolved D. V shed 5 bases and J shed 0 bases, with 15 bases lying between them. Per the germline V gene, CDR1 is SGHTA and CDR2 is FQGTGA. There are 16 residues in the CDR3. The CDR3 nucleotides are TGTGCCAGCAGCATCAATGCAGGAGCTAGCACAGATACGCAGTATTTT. It specifies CASSINAGASTDTQYF.

A note on this clone: This sample also contains other DNA sequences that code for the same CDR3. This chain links TRBV12-3 or TRBV12-4 with TRBJ1-2; a weak D match, TRBD1 (5 bases). CDR3 size: 13 residues. V was shortened by 5 bases and J by 2 bases, with 9 bases between the two germline ends. The CDR3 is CASSLRGNYGYTF. CDR3 bases: TGTGCCAGCAGTCTACGGGGGAACTATGGCTACACCTTC.

The chain employs TRBV4-3 and TRBJ2-2; tentative D call: TRBD2 (5 bases). Germline CDR1 reads LGHNA; CDR2 reads YSLEER. The CDR3 extends over 13 amino acids. With 4 bases removed from V and 7 bases from J, the gap between germline ends came to 10 bases. The CDR3 DNA reads as TGCGCCAGCAGCCCCTTTGCGGGCGGGGAGCTGTTTTTT. Its protein is CASSPFAGGELFF.

With respect to this clone: With a much larger clone just one base away, this may be a read error. V usage is TRBV7-3 and J usage is TRBJ2-1; D not resolved. Germline lookup yields CDR1 SGHTA and CDR2 FQGTGA. V dropped 5 bases and J dropped 0 bases, with 11 bases sitting between them. The CDR3 is 15 residues long. CDR3 bases: TGTGCCAGCAGCCTTGACTCAAGCTCCTACAATGAGCAGTTCTTC. Translating it yields CASSLDSSSYNEQFF.

The chain carries TRBV9 and TRBJ2-5; D remains unclear. Germline V gene data show CDR1 as SGDLS and CDR2 as YYNGEE. This CDR3 spans 13 amino acids. V lost 2 bases, J lost 2 bases, and 7 bases lay in between. The CDR3 DNA reads as TGTGCCAGCAGCGTGGCGGAACAAGAGACCCAGTACTTC. The encoded protein is CASSVAEQETQYF. The complete variable domain, with remaining parts taken from reference TRBV9 and TRBJ2-5, reads DSGVTQTPKHLITATGQRVTLRCSPRSGDLSVYWYQQSLDQGLQFLIQYYNGEERAKGNILERFSAQQFPDLHSELNLSSLELGDSALYFCASSVAEQETQYFGPGTRLLVL.

This chain uses TRBV11-2 with TRBJ2-7; D call uncertain. Trimming took off 5 bases at V and 7 bases at J, with 15 bases between the two ends. Per the germline V gene, CDR1 is SGHAT and CDR2 is FQNNGV. This CDR3 comprises 13 residues. CDR3 nucleotide sequence: TGTGCCAGCAGCCCCCCCGGGCTTAGGGAGCAGTACTTC. Protein: CASSPPGLREQYF. The full variable domain, completed using reference TRBV11-2 and TRBJ2-7, is EAGVAQSPRYKIIEKRQSVAFWCNPISGHATLYWYQQILGQGPKLLIQFQNNGVVDDSQLPKDRFSAERLKGVDSTLKIQPAKLEDSAVYLCASSPPGLREQYFGPGTRLTVT.

This clone has only a few counts. This chain joins TRBV27 and TRBJ1-5, with 10 bases matching TRBD1. Germline V lookup: CDR1 MNHEY, CDR2 SMNVEV (reference sequence). This CDR3 region has 13 residues. J lost 6 bases, V lost 9 bases, and 5 bases had no gene match. The CDR3, as DNA: TGTGCCAGTCGGGGACAGGGGAGTCAGCCCCAGCATTTT. It encodes CASRGQGSQPQHF.

The chain has TRBV9 and TRBJ1-4; 11 nucleotides agree with TRBD1. The ends lost 3 bases at V and 10 bases at J; junction bases unmatched: 14. CDR1 is SGDLS and CDR2 is YYNGEE in the germline V gene. The CDR3 sequence is 17 residues long. CDR3: CASSGTHRTGGDGKLFF. The CDR3 DNA sequence: TGTGCCAGCAGCGGGACACACCGGACAGGGGGCGACGGAAAACTGTTTTTT.

The chain employs TRBV18 and TRBJ1-3; no clear D. The CDR3 runs 15 residues. CDR1 and CDR2 from the germline V gene are KGHSH and LQKENI. Trimming stripped 1 base from V and 0 bases from J, with 7 bases between. CDR3 protein: CASSPLTSSGNTIYF. As DNA, the CDR3 is TGTGCCAGCTCACCACTTACCTCCTCTGGAAACACCATATATTTT.

The chain has TRBV6-5 and TRBJ2-1, with D unresolved. Germline values: CDR1 MNHEY, CDR2 SVGAGI. The V gene lost 10 bases and the J gene lost 9 bases, with 19 bases spanning the gap. The CDR3 has 13 amino acids. CDR3 sequence reads: CATRRALDGEQFF. The CDR3 nucleotides are TGTGCCACCCGGCGTGCGTTGGATGGTGAGCAGTTCTTC.

The rearrangement uses TRBV11-2 and TRBJ1-1; no firm D call. CDR1 SGHAT and CDR2 FQNNGV come from the germline V gene. V was pared by 5 bases and J by 8 bases, with 15 bases between. This CDR3 spans 13 amino acids. CDR3 protein: CASSLSVAHEAFF. CDR3 DNA sequence: TGTGCCAGCAGCCTCAGCGTAGCCCACGAAGCTTTCTTT.

This clone showed up just a few times. The chain links TRBV4-3 to TRBJ1-2; a weak D match, TRBD1 (6 bases). Germline V gene data show CDR1 as LGHNA and CDR2 as YSLEER. The CDR3 spans 15 residues. Trimming took off 0 bases at V and 0 bases at J, with 8 bases between the two ends. CDR3 loop: CASSQEQGTNYGYTF. In nucleotides, the CDR3 is TGCGCCAGCAGCCAAGAACAGGGTACTAACTATGGCTACACCTTC.

CDR3 region: CASSFWGRGEKLFF. The CDR3 coding sequence is TGTGCCAGCAGTTTCTGGGGGCGAGGTGAAAAACTGTTTTTT. The J gene is TRBJ1-4, the V gene TRBV27; TRBD1 might be the D (6 bases). The ends were cut back, 3 bases at V and 7 bases at J, with 12 bases in the middle. The CDR3 length is 14 residues. CDR1 and CDR2 from the germline V gene are MNHEY and SMNVEV (reference sequence). The full variable domain, rest sourced from reference TRBV27 and TRBJ1-4, is EAQVTQNPRYLITVTGKKLTVTCSQNMNHEYMSWYRQDPGLGLRQIYYSMNVEVTDKGDVPEGYKVSRKEKRNFPLILESPSPNQTSLYFCASSFWGRGEKLFFGSGTQLSVL.

The DNA of the CDR3 is TGTGCCAGCAGCGGACTAGCGGGAGCCCTCCAAGAGACCCAGTACTTC. Translating gives CASSGLAGALQETQYF. J is TRBJ2-5 and V is TRBV3-1 (or the pseudogene TRBV3-2); 13 bases fit TRBD2. Trimming cost V 5 bases and J 1 base; bases outside gene matches: 4. The V gene's germline CDR1 is LGHDT and CDR2 YNNKEL (reference sequence). CDR3 size: 16 residues.

The chain links TRBV5-1 to TRBJ1-2; TRBD1 matches at 8 bases. V dropped 3 bases and J dropped 6; count of bases not matched to a gene: 7. Per the germline V gene, CDR1 is SGHRS and CDR2 is YFSETQ. The CDR3 consists of 14 residues. The DNA for the CDR3 is TGCGCCAGCAGCTCCTCCACAGGGGGGAATGGCTACACCTTC. Amino acid sequence: CASSSSTGGNGYTF.